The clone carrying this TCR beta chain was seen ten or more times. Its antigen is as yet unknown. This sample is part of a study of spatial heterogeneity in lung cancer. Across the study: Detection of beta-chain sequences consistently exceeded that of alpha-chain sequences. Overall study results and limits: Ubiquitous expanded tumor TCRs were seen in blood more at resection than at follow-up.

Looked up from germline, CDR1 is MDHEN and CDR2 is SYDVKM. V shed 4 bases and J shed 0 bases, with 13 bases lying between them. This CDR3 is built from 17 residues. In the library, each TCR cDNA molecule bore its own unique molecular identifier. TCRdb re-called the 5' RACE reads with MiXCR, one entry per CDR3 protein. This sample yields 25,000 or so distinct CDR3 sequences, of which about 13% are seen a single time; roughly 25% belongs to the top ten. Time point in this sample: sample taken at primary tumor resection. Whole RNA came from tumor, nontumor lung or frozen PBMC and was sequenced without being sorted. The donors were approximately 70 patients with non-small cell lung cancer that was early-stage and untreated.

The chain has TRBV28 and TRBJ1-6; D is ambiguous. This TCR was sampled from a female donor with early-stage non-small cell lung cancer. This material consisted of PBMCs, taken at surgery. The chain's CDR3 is CASSSVGVSSYNSPLHF. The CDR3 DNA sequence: TGTGCCAGCAGTTCAGTTGGGGTTAGCTCCTATAATTCACCCCTCCACTTT.